A selection of T cell receptor beta chains follows, all from one sample in a study of blood T cell repertoires in COVID-19. Libraries were prepared by immunoSEQ multiplex PCR; TCRdb keeps only in-frame clonotypes and omits some of them. The table lists approximately 140,000 clones, approximately 89% of them singletons. The sample comprised peripheral blood. All receptors derive from a human donor in a cohort sampled during active COVID-19. The CDR3 runs from the conserved cysteine through the conserved F or W. D genes are given only for firm matches. A row's size may be missing; if present it is once, few, many or a size class.

CDR3 protein: CASSYMAGELFF
CDR3 DNA: TGTGCCAGCAGCTACATGGCCGGGGAGCTGTTTTTT
J gene: TRBJ2-2
D gene: -
clone size: -
V gene: TRBV11-3

CDR3 protein: CASSLALLAAYEQYF
CDR3 DNA: TGTGCCAGCAGCTTAGCGCTCCTAGCGGCCTACGAGCAGTACTTC
J gene: TRBJ2-7
D gene: TRBD2
clone size: once
V gene: TRBV7-2

CDR3 protein: CASSAWGSGGLSSYNEQFF
CDR3 DNA: TGTGCCAGTAGTGCCTGGGGTAGCGGGGGCCTGAGCTCCTACAATGAGCAGTTCTTC
J gene: TRBJ2-1
D gene: TRBD2
clone size: -
V gene: TRBV19

CDR3 protein: CASSIGNTYEKLFF
CDR3 DNA: TGCGCCAGCAGCATCGGGAATACGTATGAAAAACTGTTTTTT
J gene: TRBJ1-4
D gene: -
clone size: few
V gene: TRBV5-1

CDR3 protein: CASSSGTSGGFGTQYF
CDR3 DNA: TGTGCCAGCAGCTCCGGGACTAGCGGGGGATTCGGCACCCAGTACTTC
J gene: TRBJ2-5
D gene: TRBD2
clone size: -
V gene: TRBV5-4

CDR3 protein: CATSNPTGAEDTQYF
CDR3 DNA: TGTGCCACCAGCAACCCTACTGGGGCCGAAGATACGCAGTATTTT
J gene: TRBJ2-3
D gene: -
clone size: -
V gene: TRBV15

CDR3 protein: CASSLGTGGYEQYF
CDR3 DNA: TGTGCCAGCAGCTTAGGTACAGGGGGCTACGAGCAGTACTTC
J gene: TRBJ2-7
D gene: TRBD1
clone size: -
V gene: TRBV5-5

CDR3 protein: CASAHGQGNSPLHF
CDR3 DNA: TGTGCTAGTGCCCATGGACAGGGAAATTCACCCCTCCACTTT
J gene: TRBJ1-6
D gene: TRBD1
clone size: -
V gene: TRBV12-5

CDR3 protein: CSVEEGDRGGNEQFF
CDR3 DNA: TGCAGCGTTGAAGAAGGCGACAGGGGGGGCAATGAGCAGTTCTTC
J gene: TRBJ2-1
D gene: TRBD1
clone size: once
V gene: TRBV29-1

CDR3 protein: CASSLSGGQPQHF
CDR3 DNA: TGCGCCAGCAGCTTATCTGGGGGCCAGCCCCAGCATTTT
J gene: TRBJ1-5
D gene: -
clone size: -
V gene: TRBV5-1

CDR3 protein: CASSTQGGQQRTQYF
CDR3 DNA: TGTGCCAGCAGTACGCAGGGGGGCCAGCAACGGACCCAGTACTTC
J gene: TRBJ2-5
D gene: -
clone size: -
V gene: TRBV28

CDR3 protein: CATSRGLPSGGQTQYF
CDR3 DNA: TGTGCCACCAGCAGGGGTCTGCCTAGCGGGGGACAGACCCAGTACTTC
J gene: TRBJ2-5
D gene: TRBD2
clone size: -
V gene: TRBV15

CDR3 protein: CASSSHGDRRYEQYF
CDR3 DNA: TGTGCCAGCAGTTCGCACGGGGACAGGAGATACGAGCAGTACTTC
J gene: TRBJ2-7
D gene: TRBD1
clone size: -
V gene: TRBV27

CDR3 protein: CASSPQIGRETQYF
CDR3 DNA: TGTGCCAGCTCACCACAAATCGGCAGGGAGACCCAGTACTTC
J gene: TRBJ2-5
D gene: -
clone size: -
V gene: TRBV18

CDR3 protein: CASSYGRYQETQYF
CDR3 DNA: TGTGCCAGCAGTTACGGTCGGTACCAAGAGACCCAGTACTTC
J gene: TRBJ2-5
D gene: -
clone size: -
V gene: TRBV6-5

CDR3 protein: CAWSVQPAYNSPLHF
CDR3 DNA: TGTGCCTGGAGTGTACAACCCGCCTATAATTCACCCCTCCACTTT
J gene: TRBJ1-6
D gene: -
clone size: few
V gene: TRBV30

CDR3 protein: CATSRAGTSGGGSNTGELFF
CDR3 DNA: TGTGCCACCAGCAGAGCCGGGACTAGCGGGGGGGGATCGAACACCGGGGAGCTGTTTTTT
J gene: TRBJ2-2
D gene: TRBD2
clone size: -
V gene: TRBV15

CDR3 protein: CASSLAGENRGYTF
CDR3 DNA: TGTGCCAGCAGCTTGGCCGGCGAGAACAGGGGCTACACCTTC
J gene: TRBJ1-2
D gene: -
clone size: -
V gene: TRBV5-4

CDR3 protein: CASSKRRRDGQETQYF
CDR3 DNA: TGTGCCAGCAGCAAACGCCGGCGGGACGGACAAGAGACCCAGTACTTC
J gene: TRBJ2-5
D gene: -
clone size: once
V gene: TRBV21-1

CDR3 protein: CASSQTGVEQYF
CDR3 DNA: TGCGCCAGCAGCCAGACAGGAGTCGAGCAGTACTTC
J gene: TRBJ2-7
D gene: -
clone size: -
V gene: TRBV4-1

CDR3 protein: CASSSTGGLETQYF
CDR3 DNA: TGTGCCAGCAGCTCCACAGGGGGCTTAGAGACCCAGTACTTC
J gene: TRBJ2-5
D gene: TRBD1
clone size: -
V gene: TRBV5-4

CDR3 protein: CASSPSELVKTQYF
CDR3 DNA: TGTGCCAGCTCACCCTCGGAACTAGTCAAGACCCAGTACTTC
J gene: TRBJ2-5
D gene: -
clone size: once
V gene: TRBV18

CDR3 protein: CASSETGQGNGYTF
CDR3 DNA: TGTGCCAGCAGTGAAACGGGACAGGGGAATGGCTACACCTTC
J gene: TRBJ1-2
D gene: TRBD1
clone size: -
V gene: TRBV2

CDR3 protein: CATSRGVAGRTDTQYF
CDR3 DNA: TGTGCCACCAGCAGAGGAGTAGCGGGGAGGACAGATACGCAGTATTTT
J gene: TRBJ2-3
D gene: TRBD2
clone size: -
V gene: TRBV15

CDR3 protein: CASRKTSGGRSNEQFF
CDR3 DNA: TGTGCCAGTAGAAAGACTAGCGGGGGGAGAAGCAATGAGCAGTTCTTC
J gene: TRBJ2-1
D gene: TRBD2
clone size: -
V gene: TRBV19

CDR3 protein: CASSQVDPVAGDSYEQYF
CDR3 DNA: TGCGCCAGCAGCCAAGTCGATCCGGTGGCAGGGGATTCCTACGAGCAGTACTTC
J gene: TRBJ2-7
D gene: -
clone size: -
V gene: TRBV4-3

CDR3 protein: CASARGDSSGNTIYF
CDR3 DNA: TGTGCCAGCGCGCGTGGGGACAGCTCTGGAAACACCATATATTTT
J gene: TRBJ1-3
D gene: TRBD1
clone size: -
V gene: TRBV9

CDR3 protein: CASSNDRVNYNEQFF
CDR3 DNA: TGTGCCAGCAGTAACGACAGGGTTAACTACAATGAGCAGTTCTTC
J gene: TRBJ2-1
D gene: -
clone size: -
V gene: TRBV21-1